This TCR beta chain was documented in a study of human T cells and chemical hapten exposure. Looking at the study overall: Per-sample TCR yields varied mainly from small pooled library volume differences.

Findings and caveats of the study: Once DPC sensitization occurred, TCRs above 1 in 1000 frequency showed no change.

The CDR3 loop spans 13 amino acids. Deletions cut 1 base from V and 5 bases from J, with 9 bases between. The V gene's germline CDR1 is SNHLY and CDR2 FYNNEI. Concerning this clonotype itself: Its matching antigen is unknown.

Individual cDNA molecules in this library carried unique molecular identifiers. Source study methods: Counting gave a median of approximately 96,000 TCRs per sample, with values ranging from roughly 20,000 to 750,000. Each CDR3 protein is one row after TCRdb ran MiXCR on the RACE reads. TCRdb, not the original authors, processed these V and J calls. Of around 130,000 distinct CDR3 sequences detected, approximately 9% appear once; the ten largest clones hold roughly 1.8%. Specified time point: healthy volunteer bleed at 2 weeks. Someone pulled total RNA out of unfractionated whole blood. Input material: whole blood. The chain links TRBV2 to TRBJ2-7; D is perhaps TRBD2 (5 bases). This TCR was recovered from a male donor in good health. Some clones in this sample may be carry-over from other donors' samples. CDR3 DNA: TGTGCCAGCAGTGAAGGACCGGGGAACGAGCAGTACTTC. Encoded protein: CASSEGPGNEQYF.